This T cell receptor (beta chain) derives from a study of post-analysis software for immune sequencing data. V lost 5 bases, J lost 10 bases, and 9 bases lay in between. The CDR3 loop spans 10 amino acids. Germline V gene lookup returns CDR1 DFQATT and CDR2 SNEGSKA (reference sequence). Turning to this clonotype: What it binds is not known.

Researchers reported that TCR beta cDNA libraries carried unique molecular identifiers. T cells numbering about 0.95 to 10 million gave rise to roughly 0.5 million cDNA molecules. TCRdb reprocessed the PCR reads with MiXCR, giving one entry per CDR3 protein. The sample holds roughly 800,000 distinct CDR3 sequences; 46% are singletons and the top ten take roughly 5.2%. Study-wide results and limits: Included in a set of roughly five TRBV segments more frequent in patients than controls were TRBV5-6, TRBV5-1 and TRBV20-1. Diversity measured as normalized Chao1 was significantly lower in multiple sclerosis patients than in controls.

This TCR came from a girl aged 5-17 years with multiple sclerosis. J is TRBJ2-1 and V is TRBV20-1, with D possibly matching TRBD2 (6 bases). The sequenced sample consisted of blood. The CDR3 DNA reads TGCAGTGCTCCAGCGGGCGAGCAGTTCTTC. It translates to CSAPAGEQFF.